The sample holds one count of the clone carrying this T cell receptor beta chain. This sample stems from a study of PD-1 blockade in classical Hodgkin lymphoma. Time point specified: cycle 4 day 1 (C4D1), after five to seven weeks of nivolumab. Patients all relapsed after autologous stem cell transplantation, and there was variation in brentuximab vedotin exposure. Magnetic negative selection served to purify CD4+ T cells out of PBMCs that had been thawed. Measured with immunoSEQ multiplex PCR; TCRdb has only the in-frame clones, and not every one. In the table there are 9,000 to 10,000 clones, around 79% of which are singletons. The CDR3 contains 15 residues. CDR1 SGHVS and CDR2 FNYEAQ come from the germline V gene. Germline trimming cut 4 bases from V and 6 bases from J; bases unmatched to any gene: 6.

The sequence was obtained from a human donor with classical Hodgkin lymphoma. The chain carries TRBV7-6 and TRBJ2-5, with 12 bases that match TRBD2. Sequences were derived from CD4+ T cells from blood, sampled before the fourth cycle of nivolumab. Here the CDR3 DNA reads TGTGCCAGCAGCTCTAGCGGGGGGGCCGGGAAGACCCAGTACTTC. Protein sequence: CASSSSGGAGKTQYF.